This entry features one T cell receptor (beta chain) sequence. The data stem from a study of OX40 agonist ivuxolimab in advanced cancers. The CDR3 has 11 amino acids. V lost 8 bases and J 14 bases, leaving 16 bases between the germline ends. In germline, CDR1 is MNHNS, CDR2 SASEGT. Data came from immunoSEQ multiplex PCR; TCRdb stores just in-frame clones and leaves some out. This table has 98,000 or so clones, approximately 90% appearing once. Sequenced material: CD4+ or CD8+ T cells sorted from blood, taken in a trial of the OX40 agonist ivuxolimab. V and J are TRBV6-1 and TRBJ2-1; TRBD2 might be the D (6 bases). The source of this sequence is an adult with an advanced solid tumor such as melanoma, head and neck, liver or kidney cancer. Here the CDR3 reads CASLDRREEFF. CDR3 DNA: TGTGCCAGCCTGGATAGGCGGGAAGAGTTCTTC.